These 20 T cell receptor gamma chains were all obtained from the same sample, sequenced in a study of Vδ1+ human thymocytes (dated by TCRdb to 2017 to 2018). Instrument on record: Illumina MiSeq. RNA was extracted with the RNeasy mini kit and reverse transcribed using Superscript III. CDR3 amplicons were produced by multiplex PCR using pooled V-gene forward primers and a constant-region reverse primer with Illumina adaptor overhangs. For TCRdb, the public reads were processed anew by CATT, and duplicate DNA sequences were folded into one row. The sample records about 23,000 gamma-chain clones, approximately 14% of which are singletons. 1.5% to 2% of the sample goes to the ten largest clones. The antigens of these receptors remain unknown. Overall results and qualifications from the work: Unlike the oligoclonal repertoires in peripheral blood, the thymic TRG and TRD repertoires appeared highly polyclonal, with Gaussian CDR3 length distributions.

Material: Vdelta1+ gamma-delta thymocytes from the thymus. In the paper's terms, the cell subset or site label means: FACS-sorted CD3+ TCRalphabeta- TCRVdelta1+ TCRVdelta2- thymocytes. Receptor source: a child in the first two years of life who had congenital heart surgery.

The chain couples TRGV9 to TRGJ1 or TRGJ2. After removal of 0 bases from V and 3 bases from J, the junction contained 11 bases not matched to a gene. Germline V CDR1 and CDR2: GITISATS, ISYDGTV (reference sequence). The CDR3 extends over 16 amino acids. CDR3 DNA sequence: TGTGCCTTGTGGGAGGTGCGGCTGGTGGGTTATTATAAGAAACTCTTT. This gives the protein CALWEVRLVGYYKKLF.

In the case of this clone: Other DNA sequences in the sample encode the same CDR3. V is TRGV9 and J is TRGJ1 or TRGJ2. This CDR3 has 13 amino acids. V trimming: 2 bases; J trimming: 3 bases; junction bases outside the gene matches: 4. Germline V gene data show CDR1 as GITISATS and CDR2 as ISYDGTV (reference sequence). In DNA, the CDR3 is TGTGCCTTGTGGGAGGGGGTTTATTATAAGAAACTCTTT. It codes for CALWEGVYYKKLF.

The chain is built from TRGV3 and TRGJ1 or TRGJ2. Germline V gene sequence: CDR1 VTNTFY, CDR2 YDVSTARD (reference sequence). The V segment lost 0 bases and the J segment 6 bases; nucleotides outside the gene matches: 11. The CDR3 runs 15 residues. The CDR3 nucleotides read TGTGCCACCTGGGACAGGCTGCGGGACTTTTATAAGAAACTCTTT. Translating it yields CATWDRLRDFYKKLF.

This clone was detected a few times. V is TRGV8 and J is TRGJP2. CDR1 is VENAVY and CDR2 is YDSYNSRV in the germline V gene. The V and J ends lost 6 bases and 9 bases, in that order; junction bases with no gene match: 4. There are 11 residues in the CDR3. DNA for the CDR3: TGTGCCACCTGGTCCCATTGGATCAAGACGTTT. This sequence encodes CATWSHWIKTF.

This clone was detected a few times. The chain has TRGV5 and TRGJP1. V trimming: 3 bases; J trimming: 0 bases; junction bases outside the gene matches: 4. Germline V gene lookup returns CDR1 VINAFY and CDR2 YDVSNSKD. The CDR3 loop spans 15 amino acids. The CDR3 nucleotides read TGTGCCACCTGGGACCCCCATACCACTGGTTGGTTCAAGATATTT. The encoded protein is CATWDPHTTGWFKIF.

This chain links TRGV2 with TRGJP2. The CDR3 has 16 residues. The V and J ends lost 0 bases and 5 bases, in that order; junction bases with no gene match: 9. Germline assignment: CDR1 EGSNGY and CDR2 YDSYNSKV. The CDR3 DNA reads TGTGCCACCTGGGACGGGCCTATTAGAAGTGATTGGATCAAGACGTTT. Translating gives CATWDGPIRSDWIKTF.

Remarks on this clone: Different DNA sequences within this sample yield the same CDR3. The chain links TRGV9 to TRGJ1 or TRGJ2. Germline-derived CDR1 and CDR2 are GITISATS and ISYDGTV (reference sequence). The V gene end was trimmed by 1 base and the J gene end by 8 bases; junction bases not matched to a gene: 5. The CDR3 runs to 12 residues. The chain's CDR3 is CALWEVPHKKLF. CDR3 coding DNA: TGTGCCTTGTGGGAGGTCCCTCATAAGAAACTCTTT.

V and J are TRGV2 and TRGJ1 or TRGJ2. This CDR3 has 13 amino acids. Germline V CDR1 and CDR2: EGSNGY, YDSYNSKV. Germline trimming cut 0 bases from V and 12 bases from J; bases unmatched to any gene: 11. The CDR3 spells CATWDGHQPGKLF. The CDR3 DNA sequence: TGTGCCACCTGGGACGGGCACCAGCCGGGGAAACTCTTT.

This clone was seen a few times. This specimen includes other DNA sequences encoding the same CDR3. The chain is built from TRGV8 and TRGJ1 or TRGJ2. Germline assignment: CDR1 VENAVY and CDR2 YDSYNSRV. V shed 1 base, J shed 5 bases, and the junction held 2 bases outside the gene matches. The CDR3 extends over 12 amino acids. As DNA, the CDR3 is TGTGCCACCTGGGATAGCGATTATAAGAAACTCTTT. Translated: CATWDSDYKKLF.

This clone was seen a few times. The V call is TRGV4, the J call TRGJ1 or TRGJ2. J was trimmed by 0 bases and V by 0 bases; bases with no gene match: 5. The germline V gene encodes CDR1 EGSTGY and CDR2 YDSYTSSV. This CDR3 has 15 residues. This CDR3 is CATWDGRANYYKKLF. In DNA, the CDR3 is TGTGCCACCTGGGATGGGCGTGCGAATTATTATAAGAAACTCTTT.

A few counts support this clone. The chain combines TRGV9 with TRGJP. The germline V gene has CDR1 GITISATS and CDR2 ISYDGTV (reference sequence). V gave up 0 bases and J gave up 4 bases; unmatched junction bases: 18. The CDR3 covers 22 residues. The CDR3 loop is CALWEVRVSKGGQELGKKIKVF. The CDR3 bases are TGTGCCTTGTGGGAGGTGCGGGTTTCTAAAGGGGGCCAAGAGTTGGGCAAAAAAATCAAGGTATTT.

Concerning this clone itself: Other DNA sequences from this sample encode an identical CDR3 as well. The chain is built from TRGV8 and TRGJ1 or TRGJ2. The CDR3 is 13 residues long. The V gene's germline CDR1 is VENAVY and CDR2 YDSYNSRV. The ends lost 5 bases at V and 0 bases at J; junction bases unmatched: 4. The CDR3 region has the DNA TGTGCCACCTGGGGAAGGAATTATTATAAGAAACTCTTT. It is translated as CATWGRNYYKKLF.

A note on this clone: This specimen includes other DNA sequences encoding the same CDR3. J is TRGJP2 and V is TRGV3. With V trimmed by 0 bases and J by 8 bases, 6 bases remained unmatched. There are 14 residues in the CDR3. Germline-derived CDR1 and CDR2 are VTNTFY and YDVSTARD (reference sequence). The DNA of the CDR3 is TGTGCCACCTGGGACAGGCTGGGGGATTGGATCAAGACGTTT. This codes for CATWDRLGDWIKTF.

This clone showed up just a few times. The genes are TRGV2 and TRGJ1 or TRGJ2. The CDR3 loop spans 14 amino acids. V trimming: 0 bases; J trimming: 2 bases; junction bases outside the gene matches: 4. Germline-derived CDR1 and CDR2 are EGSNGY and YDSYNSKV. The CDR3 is CATWDGNHYYKKLF. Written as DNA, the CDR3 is TGTGCCACCTGGGACGGGAACCATTATTATAAGAAACTCTTT.

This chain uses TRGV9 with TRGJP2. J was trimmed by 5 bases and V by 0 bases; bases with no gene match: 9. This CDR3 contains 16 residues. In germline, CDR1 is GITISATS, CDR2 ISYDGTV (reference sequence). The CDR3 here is CALWEVGQGSDWIKTF. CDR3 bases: TGTGCCTTGTGGGAGGTGGGGCAGGGCAGTGATTGGATCAAGACGTTT.

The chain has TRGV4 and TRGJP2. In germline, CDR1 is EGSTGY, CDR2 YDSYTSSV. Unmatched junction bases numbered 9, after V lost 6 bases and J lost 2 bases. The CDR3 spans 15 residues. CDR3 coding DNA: TGTGCCACCTGGAGGAAGGTCAGTAGTGATTGGATCAAGACGTTT. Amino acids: CATWRKVSSDWIKTF.

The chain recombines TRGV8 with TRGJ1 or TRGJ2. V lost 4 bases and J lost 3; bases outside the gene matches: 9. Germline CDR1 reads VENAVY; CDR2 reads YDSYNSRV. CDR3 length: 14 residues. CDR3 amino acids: CATWDGLIYYKKLF. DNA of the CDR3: TGTGCCACCTGGGACGGCTTGATTTATTATAAGAAACTCTTT.

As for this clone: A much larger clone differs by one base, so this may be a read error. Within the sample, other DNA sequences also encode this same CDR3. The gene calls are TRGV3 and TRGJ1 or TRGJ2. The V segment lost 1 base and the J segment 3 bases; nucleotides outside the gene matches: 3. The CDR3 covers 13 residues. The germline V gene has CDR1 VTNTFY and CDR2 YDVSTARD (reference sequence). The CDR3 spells CATWDRSYYKKLF. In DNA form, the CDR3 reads TGTGCCACCTGGGACAGATCTTATTATAAGAAACTCTTT.

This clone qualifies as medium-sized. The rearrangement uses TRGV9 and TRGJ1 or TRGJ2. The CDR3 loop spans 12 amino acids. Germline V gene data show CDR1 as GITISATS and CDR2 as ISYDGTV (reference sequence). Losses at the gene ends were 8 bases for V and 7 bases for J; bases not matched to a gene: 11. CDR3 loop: CALFHLGYKKLF. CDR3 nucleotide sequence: TGTGCCTTGTTCCATTTAGGATATAAGAAACTCTTT.

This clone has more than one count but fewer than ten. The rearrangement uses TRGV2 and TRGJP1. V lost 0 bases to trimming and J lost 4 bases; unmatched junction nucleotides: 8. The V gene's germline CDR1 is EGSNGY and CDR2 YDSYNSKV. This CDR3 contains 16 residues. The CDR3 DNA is TGTGCCACCTGGGACGGGCCTTCGGGCACTGGTTGGTTCAAGATATTT. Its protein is CATWDGPSGTGWFKIF.